The sequence of this T cell receptor (beta chain) was determined in a study of T cells after yellow fever vaccination (dated by TCRdb to the late 2010s). Turning to the overall study: The SMART-Seq v4 Ultra Low Input RNA kit was used to prepare libraries from fractions with low cell numbers. To follow T-cell clones before and after primary and booster YFV17D yellow fever vaccination, bulk TCR alpha and beta repertoires were sequenced over time. Blood samples were taken at several timepoints before and after primary and secondary immunization, and bulk PBMC replicates and cell subsets were isolated. Two healthy male donors, one aged 18 to 30 and one aged 30 to 40 years, were included in the cohort. Study-wide conclusions, independent of this receptor: Only a couple of donors were included in the study, so the extent to which the findings can be generalized is limited. After the booster, most clones that had expanded after primary vaccination were detected again (over 95% of CD4 and 88% of CD8), suggesting broad maintenance of memory. Because abundant contaminating clonotypes from the bulk population could be contained in FACS-sorted repertoires, computational filtering was required. The secondary T-cell response was weaker than the primary response but faster, peaking on day 5 instead of day 15. A small share of clonotypes was detected in both CD4 and CD8 compartments, with the overlap likely arising from convergent recombination.

A note on this clonotype: The antigen it recognizes is unknown. Base quality data are lacking; no much larger clone is found one base away.

The meaning of the sample's treatment or condition label: live attenuated yellow fever vaccine strain. A standard Ficoll-Paque protocol was used to isolate PBMCs from peripheral blood. Dynabeads CD4 and CD8 positive selection kits were used to isolate CD4 and CD8 T-cell fractions. RNA was extracted with TriZol from bulk PBMCs, CD4 and CD8 fractions, and dextramer-positive and dextramer-negative fractions. The CDR3 covers 14 residues, taking in both the cysteine and the phenylalanine. Of all the DNA, just the CDR3 is kept, 42 bases in frame from base 1. Trimming at the junction amounts to 4 bases on V and 1 base on J, and the germline ends lie 10 bases apart. For sequencing, an Illumina NovaSeq 6000 was employed. TCR cDNA was synthesized by 5'RACE template switching, through which a universal primer site and unique molecular identifiers were introduced. Priming for cDNA synthesis came from both the TCR alpha and TCR beta constant segments. Libraries were amplified in two PCR steps, with sample barcodes and sequencing adapters added in the second step. Libraries were sequenced on Illumina HiSeq 2500 (2x100 bp) or NovaSeq (2x150 bp). The paper's processing steps were these. MIGEC was used to demultiplex reads and collapse the reads into UMI consensus sequences, and MiXCR was used for V(D)J alignment. Vaccine-responding clonotypes were defined with edgeR using replicate PBMC samples, requiring FDR below 0.01 and a log2 fold change above 5 up to day 15. Each bulk clonotype was labeled CD4 or CD8 based on which sequenced repertoire, CD4 or CD8, contained the clonotype at higher abundance. The public reads were run again by TCRdb, first through fastp at Q25 and then through MiXCR, and only productive beta chains were kept. Identical CDR3 protein sequences are pooled into one entry, listed with their most common genes and DNA. TCRdb's processing, not the study's, gives the V and J calls here. Here the sample has some 220,000 distinct CDR3 sequences; approximately 3.3% occur a single time. The top ten clones comprise 3.2% of the sample.

Here the sequenced sample was CD4+ T cells sorted from PBMCs, taken 10 days after the yellow fever booster vaccination. The source of this sequence is a man younger than 35 who received the YFV17D yellow fever vaccine. The chain couples TRBV12-3 or TRBV12-4 to TRBJ1-1; the D gene is possibly TRBD1, with 6 bases matching. The nucleotide sequence reads TGTGCCAGCAGTTCACAGGGAACGAACACTGAAGCTTTCTTT. This is translated as CASSSQGTNTEAFF.